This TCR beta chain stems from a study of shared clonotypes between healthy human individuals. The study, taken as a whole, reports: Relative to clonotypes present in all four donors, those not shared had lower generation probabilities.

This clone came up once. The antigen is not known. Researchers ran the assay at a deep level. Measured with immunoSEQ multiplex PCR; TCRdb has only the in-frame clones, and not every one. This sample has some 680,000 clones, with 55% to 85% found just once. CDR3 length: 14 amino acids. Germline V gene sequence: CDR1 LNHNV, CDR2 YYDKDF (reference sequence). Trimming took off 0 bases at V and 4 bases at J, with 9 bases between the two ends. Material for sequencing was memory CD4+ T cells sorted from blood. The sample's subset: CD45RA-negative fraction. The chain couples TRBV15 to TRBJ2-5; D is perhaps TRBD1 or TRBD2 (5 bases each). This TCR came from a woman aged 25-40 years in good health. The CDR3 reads CATSRDLGTETQYF. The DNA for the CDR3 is TGTGCCACCAGCAGAGATCTAGGGACAGAGACCCAGTACTTC.